These 26 T cell receptor beta chains originate from one sample sequenced in a study of tumor and adjacent non-tumor tissue in lung cancer. No cell sorting was done before RNA was extracted from the tissue. This non-tumor lung sample came from over 3 cm beyond the tumor edge. The library came from three nested PCR rounds adapted from ARM-PCR protocols. Using its own MiXCR run on the multiplex PCR reads, TCRdb lists one record per CDR3 protein. This table holds 75,000 to 90,000 distinct CDR3 sequences, more than 75% found once. Sequencing used distant non-tumor lung tissue. These receptors were collected from a woman between 45 and 65 years old with non-small cell lung cancer.

Notes on this clonotype: In this CDR3 the conserved last residue, phenylalanine or tryptophan, is missing, so a read error is likely. V usage is TRBV11-1 and J usage is TRBJ1-1, with D possibly matching TRBD1 (6 bases). Germline CDR1 SGHAT, CDR2 FQDESV (reference sequence). CDR3 size: 15 residues. CDR3 sequence: CASSPRGTPDTEAFL. The CDR3 coding sequence is TGTGCAAGCAGTCCCCGGGGGACACCGGACACTGAAGCTTTCCTT.

There are a few counts of this clonotype. V usage is TRBV6-2 or TRBV6-3 and J usage is TRBJ2-1; D unclear. The CDR3 has 13 amino acids. The germline V and J ends were trimmed by 4 bases and 15 bases, with 19 bases remaining between them. Germline V gene lookup returns CDR1 MNHEY and CDR2 SVGEGT. CDR3 loop: CASSLAPYNKRFF. CDR3 in DNA: TGTGCCAGCAGTTTGGCCCCTTACAATAAGCGGTTCTTC.

About this clonotype: One junction end disagrees with the germline gene, perhaps due to a read error. This rearrangement joins TRBV7-7 to TRBJ2-2; TRBD2 aligns across 12 bases. CDR1 SSHAT and CDR2 FNYEAQ come from the germline V gene (reference sequence). The CDR3 sequence is 18 residues long. The DNA of the CDR3 is TGTGCTAGCAGCTCCAGACTAGCGGGAGCTCAAGGACCCGGGGAGCTGTTTTTT. It codes for CASSSRLAGAQGPGELFF.

In regard to this clonotype: Germline is not matched at one junction end, which may reflect a read error. The chain joins TRBV6-2 or TRBV6-3 to TRBJ2-2, with D perhaps TRBD1 or TRBD2 (5 bases each). The CDR3 consists of 16 residues. Looked up from germline, CDR1 is MNHEY and CDR2 is SVGEGT. The CDR3 region has the DNA TGTGCCAACAGTCGCCTTGAACACAGGCTAACCGGGGAGCTGCTTTTT. Amino acid sequence: CANSRLEHRLTGELLF.

In regard to this clonotype: Germline is not matched at one junction end, which may reflect a read error. The chain joins TRBV5-1 to TRBJ2-5; D is uncertain. Looked up from germline, CDR1 is SGHRS and CDR2 is YFSETQ. The CDR3 spans 12 residues. In DNA form, the CDR3 reads TGCGCCGGCAGCTTGAAACAAGAGACCCAGTACTTC. This gives the protein CAGSLKQETQYF.

A remark on this clonotype: A read error may explain this, as a much larger clone is one base away. The chain joins TRBV30 to TRBJ2-2; the D is unclear. CDR1 and CDR2 from the germline V gene are GTSNPN and SVGIG (reference sequence). This CDR3 has 12 residues. The CDR3 DNA is TGTGCCTGGGGACCTAACACCTGGGAGCTGTTTTTT. It yields the protein CAWGPNTWELFF.

Concerning this clonotype itself: One junction end disagrees with the germline gene, perhaps due to a read error. V usage is TRBV4-2 and J usage is TRBJ2-7; D unresolved. This CDR3 is built from 16 residues. CDR1 is LGHNA, CDR2 YNFKEQ, per germline. The CDR3 region is CANSHVVEAVPYKQYF. The CDR3 bases are TGTGCCAACAGCCATGTAGTAGAGGCGGTCCCCTATAAGCAGTACTTC.

By share, this clonotype counts as medium-sized. The DNA of the CDR3 is TGTGCCAGCAGTACCGGGACTAGCGGGAGACAGTCCTACGAGCAGTACTTC. Encoded protein: CASSTGTSGRQSYEQYF. This chain joins TRBV6-1 and TRBJ2-7; 14 positions match TRBD2. Trimming cost V 5 bases and J 1 base; bases outside gene matches: 7. CDR1 is MNHNS and CDR2 is SASEGT in the germline V gene. This CDR3 comprises 17 residues.

In the case of this clonotype: It is likely a read error, because the conserved phenylalanine at the end of the CDR3 is missing. The rearrangement joins TRBV12-3 or TRBV12-4 to TRBJ2-7, with 13 bases identical to TRBD2. CDR3 length equals 14 residues. Trimming at V came to 11 bases and at J to 3 bases, leaving 7 bases not matched to a gene. CDR3 amino acids: CACTWTSGSYEQYL. CDR3 bases: TGTGCCTGCACCTGGACTAGCGGGAGCTACGAGCAGTACCTC.

This clonotype was counted a single time. The genes are TRBV20-1 and TRBJ2-3; a possible D gene is TRBD2 (5 bases). V was pared by 8 bases and J by 4 bases, with 13 bases between. The CDR3 loop spans 12 amino acids. Germline V gene lookup returns CDR1 DFQATT and CDR2 SNEGSKA (reference sequence). CDR3 residues: CSTPGSADTQYF. CDR3 coding DNA: TGCAGTACTCCGGGATCCGCAGATACGCAGTATTTT.

A note on this clonotype: One end of the junction varies from germline; a read error may be responsible. J is TRBJ2-1 and V is TRBV29-1; D may be TRBD1 (6 bases). This CDR3 is 17 amino acids long. Germline V CDR1 and CDR2: SQVTM, ANQGSEA. CDR3 region: CSVEGGDSVVSYNEQFF. The CDR3, as DNA: TGTAGCGTTGAAGGGGGAGACAGCGTAGTGTCCTACAATGAGCAGTTCTTC.

This clonotype was detected a few times. A junction end diverges from the germline sequence, so it may reflect a read error. V gene TRBV12-3 or TRBV12-4 combines with J gene TRBJ2-3; D might be TRBD2 (5 bases). This CDR3 spans 13 amino acids. CDR3 protein: CASSFFDYDTQYF. The CDR3 DNA sequence: TGTGCCAGCAGTTTTTTTGACTACGATACACAGTATTTT.

For this clonotype: The conserved final phenylalanine or tryptophan is absent from the CDR3, which likely points to a read error. The chain joins TRBV12-3 or TRBV12-4 to TRBJ2-7; maybe TRBD2 (6 bases). The CDR3 is 12 amino acids. DNA of the CDR3: TGTACCAGCAGCAAACGGGAGAACGAGCAGTACTTG. It encodes CTSSKRENEQYL.

This clonotype was found many times. The chain is built from TRBV29-1 and TRBJ2-1; 8 nucleotides align to TRBD1. V lost 4 bases and J lost 7; bases outside the gene matches: 12. This CDR3 spans 15 amino acids. Germline V gene sequence: CDR1 SQVTM, CDR2 ANQGSEA. The CDR3 reads CSVGLPGQGRNEQFF. In DNA form, the CDR3 reads TGCAGCGTTGGTTTACCCGGACAGGGTCGGAATGAGCAGTTCTTC.

This clonotype appeared a single time. This CDR3 fails to terminate in the conserved phenylalanine or tryptophan, so it likely reflects a read error. Because the CDR3's place on the DNA is in doubt, the DNA is left out and the CDR3 is given as listed by TCRdb. The rearrangement uses TRBV4-1 and TRBJ2-7; the table's D call, TRBD1, has no DNA check behind it. In germline, CDR1 is MGHRA, CDR2 YSYEKL. The CDR3 has 13 residues if both end residues are counted. CDR3 protein: CASSQGGVYEEYL.

The chain carries TRBV6-2 or TRBV6-3 and TRBJ2-2; 9 bases align to TRBD2. Germline loops: CDR1 MNHEY, CDR2 SVGEGT. CDR3 length: 17 residues. The CDR3 reads CVSSSRTSVRRTGELFF. The CDR3 region has the DNA TGTGTAAGCAGTTCCCGGACTAGCGTGAGAAGGACCGGGGAGCTGTTTTTT.

This clonotype has a count of ten or more. J is TRBJ2-3 and V is TRBV20-1; 14 nucleotides agree with TRBD2. This CDR3 contains 15 residues. Losses at the gene ends were 5 bases for V and 4 bases for J; bases not matched to a gene: 5. CDR1 is DFQATT and CDR2 is SNEGSKA in the germline V gene (reference sequence). The CDR3 DNA sequence: TGCAGTGCTCCTGGACTAGCGGGAGGACCAGATACGCAGTATTTT. It yields the protein CSAPGLAGGPDTQYF.

As concerns this clonotype: A read error may produce the germline difference seen at one junction end. V is TRBV10-3 and J is TRBJ2-7, with 9 bases fitting TRBD2. The germline gives CDR1 ENHRY, CDR2 SYGVKD. This CDR3 is 15 amino acids long. The chain's CDR3 is CAISENLAGTHEQYF. CDR3 DNA: TGTGCAATCAGTGAGAACCTAGCGGGAACTCACGAGCAGTACTTC.

This clonotype was seen at least ten times. The genes are TRBV6-5 and TRBJ2-7; 8 nucleotides line up with TRBD1. The germline V gene has CDR1 MNHEY and CDR2 SVGAGI. The CDR3 loop spans 15 amino acids. Trimming removed 5 bases from V and 5 bases from J; junction bases left unmatched: 11. DNA of the CDR3: TGTGCCAGCAGTGGCAGGACAGGGCGAACCCACGAGCAGTACTTC. Translated, it gives CASSGRTGRTHEQYF.

Turning to this clonotype: At one end the junction does not follow the germline gene, possibly because of a read error. This chain connects TRBV28 to TRBJ2-7; 8 bases match TRBD1. This CDR3 region has 14 residues. The germline V gene has CDR1 MDHEN and CDR2 SYDVKM. The CDR3 DNA reads TGTGCCAGAAGTTTCCCCGGACAGGGCTACAAGCAGTACTTC. Translated, it gives CARSFPGQGYKQYF.

Remarks on this clonotype: The conserved phenylalanine or tryptophan normally closing the CDR3 is absent here, so this likely arose from a read error. The J gene is TRBJ2-1, the V gene TRBV11-1; 10 nucleotides line up with TRBD2. Germline values: CDR1 SGHAT, CDR2 FQDESV (reference sequence). The CDR3 totals 15 residues. CDR3 region: CASSLAASGSHEQFS. CDR3 nucleotides: TGTGCCAGTAGCTTAGCGGCTAGCGGGAGTCATGAGCAGTTCTCG.

On this clonotype itself: A read error is likely, as this CDR3 ends without the conserved phenylalanine or tryptophan. CDR3 residues: CDISESGTDGYTL. As DNA, the CDR3 is TGTGACATCAGTGAGTCTGGGACAGATGGCTACACCCTC. This chain connects TRBV10-3 to TRBJ1-2; 7 bases line up with TRBD1. Germline V CDR1 and CDR2: ENHRY, SYGVKD. CDR3 size: 13 residues.

In regard to this clonotype: A single base separates this from a much larger clone, so it may be a read error. V gene TRBV11-2 combines with J gene TRBJ1-2; D is ambiguous. Germline CDR1 reads SGHAT; CDR2 reads FQNNGV. CDR3 length: 14 residues. V was shortened by 2 bases and J by 13 bases, with 20 bases between the two germline ends. The CDR3 DNA reads TGTGCCAGCAGCTTACTTAGCGGCGGGGATTCATCCACCTTC. It specifies CASSLLSGGDSSTF.

The CDR3 DNA reads TGTGCCAGCAGCCCCCGGACTAGCGGGAGGGCGTTGTGGAAGCGGTACTTC. It translates to CASSPRTSGRALWKRYF. This chain joins TRBV11-2 and TRBJ2-7; 15 bases align to TRBD2. This CDR3 spans 17 amino acids. The ends lost 5 bases at V and 12 bases at J; junction bases unmatched: 17. The germline gives CDR1 SGHAT, CDR2 FQNNGV.

This clonotype was seen only once. The CDR3 sequence is CSVEDVGTSGSFTGELFF. CDR3 DNA: TGCAGCGTTGAAGATGTAGGAACTAGCGGGAGTTTTACTGGGGAGCTGTTTTTT. The chain is built from TRBV29-1 and TRBJ2-2; 11 positions match TRBD2. The J segment lost 8 bases and the V segment lost 0 bases, leaving 14 bases of the junction unmatched. The CDR3 has 18 residues. The V gene's germline CDR1 is SQVTM and CDR2 ANQGSEA.

As concerns this clonotype: A junction end diverges from the germline sequence, so it may reflect a read error. The V gene is TRBV6-2 or TRBV6-3, the J gene TRBJ1-1; 7 bases are shared with TRBD1. CDR1 is MNHEY, CDR2 SVGEGT, per germline. The CDR3 sequence is 14 residues long. The CDR3 nucleotides read TGTGCCAGCAGATTGACAGGGATGAACACTGAAACTTTCTTT. Its protein is CASRLTGMNTETFF.